The clone carrying this T cell receptor (beta chain) has more than one count but fewer than ten. The target antigen is unknown. This sample was included in a study of beta chain features in type 1 diabetes. The isolated RNA, all of it, was reverse transcribed, so expressed TCRB transcripts were what got sequenced. Data came from immunoSEQ multiplex PCR; TCRdb stores just in-frame clones and leaves some out. The sample shows about 930,000 clones, around a sixth of them seen only once. Notes on the study in general: A moderate, significant TCRB CDR3 shortening appeared in type 1 diabetes across four CD4+ subsets.

The germline V gene has CDR1 SGHDT and CDR2 YYEEEE. V was clipped by 2 bases and J by 5 bases, with 10 bases between them. CDR3 length equals 13 residues. This chain uses TRBV5-6 with TRBJ1-2; D call uncertain. Input material: naive CD4+ T cells from blood. This TCR derives from a woman aged 18-30 years in good health. The DNA of the CDR3 is TGTGCCAGCAGCTTTCGATCGGGTTATGGCTACACCTTC. Protein: CASSFRSGYGYTF.